This TCR beta chain was captured in a study of Ad26.COV2.S vaccination and SARS-CoV-2 variants. Study summary: Sample donor was a member of the COV1001 Ad26.COV2.S trial arm. Doses of Ad26.COV2.S were injected into muscle once or twice, 56 days apart.

In regard to this clone: Its antigen is still unknown.

Treatment reported: about 20 received Ad26.COV2.S at low or high dose, single or two shots; five or six received placebo; per-sample allocation not given. Vaccine and placebo recipients were sampled on day 63 after the first injection. The donor's status was that of an adult aged 18-55 years in Boston. Germline values: CDR1 LGHDT, CDR2 YNNKEL (reference sequence). J was trimmed by 7 bases and V by 3 bases; bases with no gene match: 4. This CDR3 has 15 amino acids. Some clones are missing from TCRdb's copy, which holds only in-frame ones; the method was immunoSEQ multiplex PCR. The data contain 400,000 to 450,000 clones, less than 95% of them singletons. General study points: CD8+ and CD4+ T cells specific for spike reportedly responded with substantial breadth after vaccination.

This clonotype originated in a person between 18 and 65 years old who received the Ad26.COV2.S COVID-19 vaccine or a placebo. The chain is built from TRBV3-1 (or the pseudogene TRBV3-2) and TRBJ2-1, with 12 nucleotides matching TRBD2. This specimen consisted of peripheral blood, obtained in a trial of Ad26.COV2.S vaccine versus placebo. DNA of the CDR3: TGTGCCAGCAGCCAGGTTCTAGCGGGGGGGAATGAGCAGTTCTTC. Protein: CASSQVLAGGNEQFF.